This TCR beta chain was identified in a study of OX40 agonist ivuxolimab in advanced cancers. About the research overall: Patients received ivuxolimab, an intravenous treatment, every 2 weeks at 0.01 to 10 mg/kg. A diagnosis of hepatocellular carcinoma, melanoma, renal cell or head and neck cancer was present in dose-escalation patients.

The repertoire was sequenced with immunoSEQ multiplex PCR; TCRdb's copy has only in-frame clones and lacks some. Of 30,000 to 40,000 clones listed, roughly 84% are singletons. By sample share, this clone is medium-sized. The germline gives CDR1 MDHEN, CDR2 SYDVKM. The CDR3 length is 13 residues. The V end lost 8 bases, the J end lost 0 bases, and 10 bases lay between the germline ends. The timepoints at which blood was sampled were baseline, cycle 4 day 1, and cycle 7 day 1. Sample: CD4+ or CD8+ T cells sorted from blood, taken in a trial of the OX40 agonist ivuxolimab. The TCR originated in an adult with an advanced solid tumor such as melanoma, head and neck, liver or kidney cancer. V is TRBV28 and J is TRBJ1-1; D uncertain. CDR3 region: CASGRLMNTEAFF. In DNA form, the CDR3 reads TGTGCCAGCGGGCGGCTAATGAACACTGAAGCTTTCTTT.